This TCR beta chain was found in a study of CD4 and CD8 cells across lung adenocarcinoma regions. Germline V gene data show CDR1 as MNHNS and CDR2 as SASEGT. The CDR3 is made up of 14 amino acids. The germline V and J ends were trimmed by 8 bases and 4 bases, with 16 bases remaining between them. The patients had localized lung adenocarcinoma, a non-small cell subtype. Via MiXCR, TCRdb re-called the PCR reads, giving one row per CDR3 protein. Here the sample spans 7,500 to 8,500 distinct CDR3 sequences, 40% to 55% being singletons. This clonotype ranks as medium-sized. V is TRBV6-1 and J is TRBJ2-3; no definite D call. Sequencing was carried out using CD4+ T cells from the margin of a lung tumor. The TCR comes from a male donor with lung adenocarcinoma. The CD4 and CD8 labels of this study may be unreliable. In DNA, the CDR3 is TGTGCCAGCCGAGGCACGGCCCGCCCAGATACGCAGTATTTT. Translation gives CASRGTARPDTQYF.